This T cell receptor (beta chain) originates from a study of a mutant IDH1 vaccine in newly diagnosed glioma. Time point: week 5, during vaccination. Vaccination used 300 ug of mutant IDH1 20-mer peptide per dose, with topical imiquimod. On this clone itself: What it recognizes is unknown.

V lost 3 bases to trimming and J lost 10 bases; unmatched junction nucleotides: 4. The CDR3 covers 14 residues. From germline, CDR1 is SEHNR and CDR2 FQNEAQ (reference sequence). Profiling relied on immunoSEQ multiplex PCR, and the TCRdb table lists in-frame clones only, not all of them. This sample has tens of thousands of clones, with over 80% found just once. The chain employs TRBV7-9 and TRBJ1-6, with 9 bases that match TRBD1. This receptor was taken from a woman aged 35 to 49 with glioma. Sample: PBMCs, taken from a glioma patient whose treatment included an IDH1 peptide vaccine. This CDR3 is CASSFGTGTSPLHF. As DNA, the CDR3 is TGTGCCAGCAGCTTTGGGACAGGGACCTCACCCCTCCACTTT. Variable domain in full (rest from reference TRBV7-9 and TRBJ1-6): DTGVSQNPRHKITKRGQNVTFRCDPISEHNRLYWYRQTLGQGPEFLTYFQNEAQLEKSRLLSDRFSAERPKGSFSTLEIQRTEQGDSAMYLCASSFGTGTSPLHFGNGTRLTVT.